This T cell receptor beta chain came from a study of T cell responses to AZD1222 COVID-19 vaccine. Findings and caveats of the study: The study sampled repertoires only after the peak T cell response. Researchers report vaccine-associated CD4 TCRs spanning spike, with dominance at 160-218 and 743-854. It was only 6 or 7 AZD1222 recipients who were seropositive at baseline.

This table comes from immunoSEQ multiplex PCR, and its TCRdb copy is limited to in-frame clones, with some not included. The sample shows some 250,000 clones, 90% to 95% of them seen only once. Whether given at about 4 or about 12 weeks, second doses were pooled. This CDR3 is built from 11 residues. V lost 9 bases to trimming and J lost 3 bases; unmatched junction nucleotides: 2. The germline V gene encodes CDR1 MNHEY and CDR2 SMNVEV (reference sequence). Turning to this clone: Its antigen is not known. This sample includes further DNA sequences coding for the same CDR3.

The material sequenced was peripheral blood, taken 28 days after the second AZD1222 dose. The rearrangement uses TRBV27 and TRBJ2-7; 7 nucleotides match TRBD1. This sequence was found in an adult who received the AZD1222 COVID-19 vaccine. CDR3 loop: CASRQGYEQYF. CDR3 DNA sequence: TGTGCCAGTAGACAGGGCTACGAGCAGTACTTC.